These T cell receptor beta chains were read from a single sample in a study of blood T cell repertoires in COVID-19. Only in-frame clones appear in the TCRdb table, and some are missing; sequencing was by immunoSEQ multiplex PCR. The table lists fewer than 250,000 clones, around nine tenths of them singletons. The sample was peripheral blood. Every receptor here comes from a human donor in a cohort sampled during active COVID-19. Each CDR3 is given with its conserved first and last residue. Each record gives: V gene, CDR3 protein.

V gene: TRBV6-5; CDR3 protein: CASSSGLGNEQFF
V gene: TRBV3-1/TRBV3-2; CDR3 protein: CASSLGTVLSEQFF
V gene: TRBV6-5; CDR3 protein: CASSSGGLGRYEQYF
V gene: TRBV29-1; CDR3 protein: CSVGEGAGYTF
V gene: TRBV11-2; CDR3 protein: CASTLTVSYEQYF
V gene: TRBV28; CDR3 protein: CASSQGQGPYEQYF
V gene: TRBV11-2; CDR3 protein: CASSLTGTGGGNYGYTF
V gene: TRBV28; CDR3 protein: CASSMGGAGSGNTIYF
V gene: TRBV12-5; CDR3 protein: CASGLIRTTGHEQFF
V gene: TRBV14; CDR3 protein: CASSHAGAGGNTIYF
V gene: TRBV18; CDR3 protein: CATRSSGFDSPLHF
V gene: TRBV2; CDR3 protein: CASRLAGVGEQYF
V gene: TRBV6-2/TRBV6-3; CDR3 protein: CASSSTRDRLYEQYF
V gene: TRBV7-8; CDR3 protein: CASSPDRVTYEQYF
V gene: TRBV13; CDR3 protein: CASSYSASANTGELFF
V gene: TRBV5-1; CDR3 protein: CASSLAGTGGGYTF
V gene: TRBV3-1/TRBV3-2; CDR3 protein: CASSRGLAGGYEQYF
V gene: TRBV7-9; CDR3 protein: CASSPFFGSRGTEAFF
V gene: TRBV5-1; CDR3 protein: CASRQGGYGYTF
V gene: TRBV5-1; CDR3 protein: CASSLEGASGRFNEQFF
V gene: TRBV27; CDR3 protein: CASRPHAGAAYEQYF
V gene: TRBV19; CDR3 protein: CASSRGQLSNQPQHF
V gene: TRBV9; CDR3 protein: CASSRWGSRGYTF
V gene: TRBV27; CDR3 protein: CASSSRTSGFHNEQFF